What follows describes a single TCR beta chain. Antigen unknown. One entry per CDR3 protein, called by TCRdb with MiXCR from the RT-PCR reads. The top ten clones hold 7.5% to 8% of a sample with 600,000 to 850,000 distinct CDR3 sequences, 14% of them seen once. The data stem from a study of response to subunit inactivated influenza vaccine. Study outcomes and limitations: Authors suggested each seasonal flu vaccination may recruit only limited numbers of new T cells.

The V end was cut by 4 bases, the J end by 1 base, with 7 bases between. From germline, CDR1 is LNHDA and CDR2 SQIVND (reference sequence). CDR3 length equals 13 residues. The sample in question was PBMCs from blood, obtained around 15 days before vaccination. The chain uses TRBV19 and TRBJ1-2; D is undetermined. This receptor was obtained from a man aged 50 to 60 who received an inactivated influenza vaccine. The CDR3 nucleotides read TGTGCCAGTAGTAAGACTATTAACTATGGCTACACCTTC. Translation gives CASSKTINYGYTF.